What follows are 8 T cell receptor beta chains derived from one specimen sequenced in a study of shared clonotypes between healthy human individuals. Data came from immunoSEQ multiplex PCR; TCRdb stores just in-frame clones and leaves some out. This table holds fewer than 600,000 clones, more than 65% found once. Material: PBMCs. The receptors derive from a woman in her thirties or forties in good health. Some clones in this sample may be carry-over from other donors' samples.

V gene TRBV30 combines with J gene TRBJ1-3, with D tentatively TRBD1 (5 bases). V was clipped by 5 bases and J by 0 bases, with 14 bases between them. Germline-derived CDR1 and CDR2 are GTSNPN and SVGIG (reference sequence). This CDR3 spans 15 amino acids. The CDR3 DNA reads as TGTGCCTGGGGGGACCTCGGAAGCTCTGGAAACACCATATATTTT. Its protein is CAWGDLGSSGNTIYF.

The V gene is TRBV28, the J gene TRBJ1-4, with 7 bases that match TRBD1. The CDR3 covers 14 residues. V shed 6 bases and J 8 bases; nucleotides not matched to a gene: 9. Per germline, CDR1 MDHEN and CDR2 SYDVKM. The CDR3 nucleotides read TGTGCCAGCAGAGAAAGACAGGGAAGAGAAAAACTGTTTTTT. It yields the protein CASRERQGREKLFF. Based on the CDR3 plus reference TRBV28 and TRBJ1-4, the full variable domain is DVKVTQSSRYLVKRTGEKVFLECVQDMDHENMFWYRQDPGLGLRLIYFSYDVKMKEKGDIPEGYSVSREKKERFSLILESASTNQTSMYLCASRERQGREKLFFGSGTQLSVL.

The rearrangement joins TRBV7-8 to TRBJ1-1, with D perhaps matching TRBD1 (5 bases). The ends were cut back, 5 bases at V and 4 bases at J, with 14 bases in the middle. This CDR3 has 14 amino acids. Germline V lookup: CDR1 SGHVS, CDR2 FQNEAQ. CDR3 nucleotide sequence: TGTGCCAGCAGCCCCAGGGCGCTTCTCACTGAAGCTTTCTTT. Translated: CASSPRALLTEAFF.

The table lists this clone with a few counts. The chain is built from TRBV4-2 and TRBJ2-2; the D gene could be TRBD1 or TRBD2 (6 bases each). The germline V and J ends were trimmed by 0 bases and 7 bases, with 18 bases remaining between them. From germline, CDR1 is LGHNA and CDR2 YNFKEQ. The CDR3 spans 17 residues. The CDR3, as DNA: TGTGCCAGCAGCCAAGATTGGGGGGCAGGGAAGGTCGGGGAGCTGTTTTTT. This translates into CASSQDWGAGKVGELFF.

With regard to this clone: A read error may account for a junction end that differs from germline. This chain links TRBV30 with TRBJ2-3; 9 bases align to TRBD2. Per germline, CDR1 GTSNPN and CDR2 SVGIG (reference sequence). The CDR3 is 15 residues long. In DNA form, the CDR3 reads TGTGCCTGGAGCCGACTAGCGGCAGAGACAGGTACGCAGTATTTT. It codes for CAWSRLAAETGTQYF.

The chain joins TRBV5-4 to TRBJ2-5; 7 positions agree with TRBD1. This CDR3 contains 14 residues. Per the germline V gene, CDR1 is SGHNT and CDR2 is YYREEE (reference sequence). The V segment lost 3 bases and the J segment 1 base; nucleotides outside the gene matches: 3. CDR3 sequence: CASSYTGAQETQYF. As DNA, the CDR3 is TGTGCCAGCAGCTATACAGGGGCCCAAGAGACCCAGTACTTC.

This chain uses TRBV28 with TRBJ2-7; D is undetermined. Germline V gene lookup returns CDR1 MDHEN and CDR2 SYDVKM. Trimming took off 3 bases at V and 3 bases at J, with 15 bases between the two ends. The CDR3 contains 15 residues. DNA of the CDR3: TGTGCCAGCAGTTTTGGCGCAAACTTATTCTACGAGCAGTACTTC. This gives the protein CASSFGANLFYEQYF.

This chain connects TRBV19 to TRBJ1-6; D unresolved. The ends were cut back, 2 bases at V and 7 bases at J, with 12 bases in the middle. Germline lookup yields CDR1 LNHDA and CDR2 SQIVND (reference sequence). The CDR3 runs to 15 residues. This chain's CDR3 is CASSIWLLRNSPLHF. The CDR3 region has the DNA TGTGCCAGTAGTATATGGCTCCTTAGGAATTCACCCCTCCACTTT. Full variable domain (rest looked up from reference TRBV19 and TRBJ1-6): DGGITQSPKYLFRKEGQNVTLSCEQNLNHDAMYWYRQDPGQGLRLIYYSQIVNDFQKGDIAEGYSVSREKKESFPLTVTSAQKNPTAFYLCASSIWLLRNSPLHFGNGTRLTVT.